The rows below give T cell receptor beta chains drawn from one sample of a study of T cell responses to AZD1222 COVID-19 vaccine. Produced via immunoSEQ multiplex PCR; TCRdb's table is partial and in-frame only. The data show about 130,000 clones, approximately 86% seen once. This sample comprised peripheral blood, obtained 28 days after the second AZD1222 dose. These receptors originate from an adult who received the AZD1222 COVID-19 vaccine. Both conserved end residues are part of each CDR3. A D gene is named only where the DNA matches it firmly. Rows give clone size only sometimes, using once, few, many, or a class for an expanded clone.

size	length	J	V	D	DNA	CDR3
.	16	TRBJ1-6	TRBV7-2	TRBD1	TGTGCCAGCAGCCCCCGGCGGGACAGGCTTAATTCACCCCTCCACTTT	CASSPRRDRLNSPLHF
.	13	TRBJ1-1	TRBV6-5	.	TGTGCCAGCAGTTATGGGGAGGGGACTGAAGCTTTCTTT	CASSYGEGTEAFF
.	15	TRBJ2-2	TRBV5-1	.	TGCGCCAGCAGCCCTGGGGGCCAGAACACCGGGGAGCTGTTTTTT	CASSPGGQNTGELFF
.	16	TRBJ2-2	TRBV5-4	TRBD2	TGTGCCAGCAGCACCGCTAGCGGGGGGGCCGCCGGGGAGCTGTTTTTT	CASSTASGGAAGELFF
.	16	TRBJ2-7	TRBV5-3	.	TGTGCCAGAACCATACGCTACAGGGTTTTACCCTACGAGCAGTACTTC	CARTIRYRVLPYEQYF
once	16	TRBJ2-4	TRBV5-4	.	TGTGCCAGCAGATCGAGCTTAGAGGGAGCCAAAAACATTCAGTACTTC	CASRSSLEGAKNIQYF
.	16	TRBJ2-2	TRBV5-4	TRBD2	TGTGCCAGCAGCCGGACTAGCGGGAAGAACACCGGGGAGCTGTTTTTT	CASSRTSGKNTGELFF
once	13	TRBJ2-7	TRBV19	TRBD1	TGTGCCAGTAGTCCCGCGGACAGGGACGAGCAGTACTTC	CASSPADRDEQYF
.	19	TRBJ2-1	TRBV6-1	TRBD1	TGTGCCAGCAGAGAACGTAACCGGGGACAGGGTCTCCTCTACAATGAGCAGTTCTTC	CASRERNRGQGLLYNEQFF
.	17	TRBJ1-3	TRBV18	TRBD1	TGTGCCAGCTCCCGATGGACAGGGGCGAGCTCTGGAAACACCATATATTTT	CASSRWTGASSGNTIYF
.	14	TRBJ1-5	TRBV6-4	TRBD1	TGTGCCAGCAGTCGGACAGGGGGCAATCAGCCCCAGCATTTT	CASSRTGGNQPQHF
.	18	TRBJ2-1	TRBV18	.	TGTGCCAGCTCACCACTTAGTGCAGGAGGAGGCTCCTACAATGAGCAGTTCTTC	CASSPLSAGGGSYNEQFF
.	13	TRBJ2-7	TRBV5-5	.	TGTGCCAGCAGCTTGGTTGCGGCTCCCGAGCAGTACTTC	CASSLVAAPEQYF
.	15	TRBJ1-4	TRBV19	TRBD1	TGTGCCAGTAGTTTGTGGACAGGGAGCAATGAAAAACTGTTTTTT	CASSLWTGSNEKLFF
medium-sized	15	TRBJ2-7	TRBV11-2	.	.	CASSFGSGDSYEQYF